The rows below give T cell receptor beta chains drawn from one sample of a study of blood T cell repertoires in COVID-19. Measured with immunoSEQ multiplex PCR; TCRdb has only the in-frame clones, and not every one. The sample has 250,000 to 400,000 clones, around 86% seen once. Sequencing input: peripheral blood. These TCRs come from a middle-aged man with active or convalescent COVID-19. Both conserved end residues are part of each CDR3. A D gene is named only where the DNA matches it firmly. Clone size is not always given. Where it is, it says once, few, many or a class for expanded clones.

clone size: NA; J gene: TRBJ2-5; D gene: NA; V gene: TRBV14; CDR3 protein: CASSPRLKETQYF; CDR3 DNA: TGTGCCAGCAGCCCGAGACTAAAAGAGACCCAGTACTTC
clone size: NA; J gene: TRBJ1-2; D gene: NA; V gene: TRBV19; CDR3 protein: CASSISSGKSGYTF; CDR3 DNA: TGTGCCAGTAGTATCTCGAGCGGGAAGTCGGGCTACACCTTC
clone size: NA; J gene: TRBJ1-2; D gene: NA; V gene: TRBV7-2; CDR3 protein: CASSLGGLTNYGYTF; CDR3 DNA: TGTGCCAGCAGCTTAGGGGGGCTCACTAACTATGGCTACACCTTC
clone size: NA; J gene: TRBJ2-5; D gene: NA; V gene: TRBV28; CDR3 protein: CASSLLGGAGETQYF; CDR3 DNA: TGTGCCAGCAGTTTACTTGGGGGCGCCGGGGAGACCCAGTACTTC
clone size: NA; J gene: TRBJ2-2; D gene: TRBD2; V gene: TRBV29-1; CDR3 protein: CSVLTSGVNTGELFF; CDR3 DNA: TGCAGCGTTCTGACTAGCGGAGTGAACACCGGGGAGCTGTTTTTT
clone size: NA; J gene: TRBJ2-7; D gene: NA; V gene: TRBV11-1; CDR3 protein: CASSSQDLYEQYF; CDR3 DNA: TGTGCCAGCAGCTCTCAAGACTTGTACGAGCAGTACTTC
clone size: once; J gene: TRBJ1-5; D gene: TRBD1; V gene: TRBV6-5; CDR3 protein: CASSYSGQLNQPQHF; CDR3 DNA: TGTGCCAGCAGTTACTCGGGACAGCTTAATCAGCCCCAGCATTTT
clone size: NA; J gene: TRBJ2-2; D gene: TRBD2; V gene: TRBV5-1; CDR3 protein: CASRSGGAWTGELFF; CDR3 DNA: TGCGCCAGCAGAAGCGGGGGGGCCTGGACCGGGGAGCTGTTTTTT
clone size: NA; J gene: TRBJ2-3; D gene: TRBD2; V gene: TRBV7-3; CDR3 protein: CASRKAGGTDTQYF; CDR3 DNA: TGTGCCAGCAGAAAAGCGGGGGGGACCGATACGCAGTATTTT
clone size: NA; J gene: TRBJ1-6; D gene: NA; V gene: TRBV2; CDR3 protein: CASSDMGYSGSPLHF; CDR3 DNA: TGTGCCAGCAGTGACATGGGCTACAGCGGCTCACCCCTCCACTTT
clone size: NA; J gene: TRBJ1-5; D gene: NA; V gene: TRBV28; CDR3 protein: CASSFPTANQPQHF; CDR3 DNA: TGTGCCAGCAGTTTCCCGACAGCGAATCAGCCCCAGCATTTT